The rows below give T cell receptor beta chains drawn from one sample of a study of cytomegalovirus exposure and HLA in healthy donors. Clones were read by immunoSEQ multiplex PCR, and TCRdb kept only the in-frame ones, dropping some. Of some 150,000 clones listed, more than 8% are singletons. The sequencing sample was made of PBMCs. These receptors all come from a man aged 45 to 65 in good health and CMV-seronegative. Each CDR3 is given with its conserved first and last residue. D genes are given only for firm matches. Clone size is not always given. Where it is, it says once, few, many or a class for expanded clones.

cdr3_nt: TGTGCCAGCAGCTTGTCAGGGATAAACACCATATATTTT; cdr3_aa: CASSLSGINTIYF; clone_size: few; v_call: TRBV5-6; d_call: .; j_call: TRBJ1-3
cdr3_nt: TGTGCCTGCGCGGGGGGGAGCCACTACGAGCAGTACTTC; cdr3_aa: CACAGGSHYEQYF; clone_size: .; v_call: TRBV30; d_call: TRBD2; j_call: TRBJ2-7
cdr3_nt: TGTGCCAGCTCACCACCGGGTCCGGGGGGCGAGCAGTACTTC; cdr3_aa: CASSPPGPGGEQYF; clone_size: .; v_call: TRBV18; d_call: TRBD2; j_call: TRBJ2-7
cdr3_nt: TGCGCCAGCAGCCAACCGGACAGGACAGATACGCAGTATTTT; cdr3_aa: CASSQPDRTDTQYF; clone_size: .; v_call: TRBV4-1; d_call: TRBD1; j_call: TRBJ2-3
cdr3_nt: TGTGCCAGCAGCGTAGCGGGGGACAGTTCCTCAAGCTCCTACGAGCAGTACTTC; cdr3_aa: CASSVAGDSSSSSYEQYF; clone_size: .; v_call: TRBV9; d_call: .; j_call: TRBJ2-7
cdr3_nt: TGTGCCAGCAGCCCTAAACAGGGTCGGATTCAAAAACTGTTTTTT; cdr3_aa: CASSPKQGRIQKLFF; clone_size: .; v_call: TRBV6-5; d_call: .; j_call: TRBJ1-4
cdr3_nt: TGTGCCAGCACCGCTAGCGGGGGAAGGGAGGAGACCCAGTACTTC; cdr3_aa: CASTASGGREETQYF; clone_size: .; v_call: TRBV2; d_call: TRBD2; j_call: TRBJ2-5
cdr3_nt: TGCGCCAGCAGCTCATCTGGGCCCTCCTACGAGCAGTACTTC; cdr3_aa: CASSSSGPSYEQYF; clone_size: few; v_call: TRBV5-1; d_call: .; j_call: TRBJ2-7
cdr3_nt: TGTGCCAGCAGCTATCCCGGTGTTGGGCCAGGCAATCAGCCCCAGCATTTT; cdr3_aa: CASSYPGVGPGNQPQHF; clone_size: .; v_call: TRBV11-2; d_call: .; j_call: TRBJ1-5
cdr3_nt: TGTGCCAGCGGCAACACCGGGACACTGAACACTGAAGCTTTCTTT; cdr3_aa: CASGNTGTLNTEAFF; clone_size: few; v_call: TRBV7-6; d_call: .; j_call: TRBJ1-1
cdr3_nt: TGTGCCAGTAGTGTCCAGGGGGCCTACGAGCAGTACTTC; cdr3_aa: CASSVQGAYEQYF; clone_size: .; v_call: TRBV19; d_call: TRBD1; j_call: TRBJ2-7
cdr3_nt: TGTGCCAGCAGCTTAAGGCTAGCGGGGCCCACAGATACGCAGTATTTT; cdr3_aa: CASSLRLAGPTDTQYF; clone_size: few; v_call: TRBV7-6; d_call: TRBD2; j_call: TRBJ2-3
cdr3_nt: TGTGCCAGCAGCGCAGGGGGGTACCGAGATACGCAGTATTTT; cdr3_aa: CASSAGGYRDTQYF; clone_size: few; v_call: TRBV7-6; d_call: .; j_call: TRBJ2-3
cdr3_nt: TGTGCCAGCAGGCAGCCACGCTTAAGGGGGGGCTACACCTTC; cdr3_aa: CASRQPRLRGGYTF; clone_size: .; v_call: TRBV28; d_call: .; j_call: TRBJ1-2
cdr3_nt: TGTGCCAGCAGCTCGAGATTGAACACTGAAGCTTTCTTT; cdr3_aa: CASSSRLNTEAFF; clone_size: .; v_call: TRBV9; d_call: .; j_call: TRBJ1-1
cdr3_nt: TGTGCCAGCAGTTACTCTGCACAGGGGAGCGAGCAGTACTTC; cdr3_aa: CASSYSAQGSEQYF; clone_size: few; v_call: TRBV6-5; d_call: TRBD1; j_call: TRBJ2-7
cdr3_nt: TGTGCCAGTAGATCACAGGGGGCGACCTCCTACGAGCAGTACTTC; cdr3_aa: CASRSQGATSYEQYF; clone_size: .; v_call: TRBV19; d_call: TRBD1; j_call: TRBJ2-7
cdr3_nt: TGCGCCAGCAGCCAACGCTGGGGGGTTCGGCAGCCCCAGCATTTT; cdr3_aa: CASSQRWGVRQPQHF; clone_size: few; v_call: TRBV4-1; d_call: .; j_call: TRBJ1-5
cdr3_nt: TGTGCCAGCAGTTTTTACTCCTACGAGCAGTACTTC; cdr3_aa: CASSFYSYEQYF; clone_size: .; v_call: TRBV28; d_call: .; j_call: TRBJ2-7
cdr3_nt: TGTGCCAGCAGCTTAATTAGCGGGAGGCCAGATACGCAGTATTTT; cdr3_aa: CASSLISGRPDTQYF; clone_size: few; v_call: TRBV7-2; d_call: TRBD2; j_call: TRBJ2-3
cdr3_nt: TGCGCCAGCAGCCTGGACAGACACAATCAGCCCCAGCATTTT; cdr3_aa: CASSLDRHNQPQHF; clone_size: medium-sized; v_call: TRBV5-1; d_call: .; j_call: TRBJ1-5
cdr3_nt: TGCGCCAGCAGCTTATCGGGCGGGAACTCCTACGAGCAGTACTTC; cdr3_aa: CASSLSGGNSYEQYF; clone_size: .; v_call: TRBV5-1; d_call: .; j_call: TRBJ2-7
cdr3_nt: TGTGCCAGCAGCCTTCGACTAAGCGGGGGAGGGACCCAGTACTTC; cdr3_aa: CASSLRLSGGGTQYF; clone_size: few; v_call: TRBV5-6; d_call: TRBD2; j_call: TRBJ2-5
cdr3_nt: TGCGCCAGCAGATTCAGCGGGGGTTCTAGCACAGATACGCAGTATTTT; cdr3_aa: CASRFSGGSSTDTQYF; clone_size: few; v_call: TRBV5-1; d_call: TRBD2; j_call: TRBJ2-3
cdr3_nt: TGTGCCAGCAGCCAAGATCGGTCGGCAGGGGGATGGTATGGCTACACCTTC; cdr3_aa: CASSQDRSAGGWYGYTF; clone_size: .; v_call: TRBV4-2; d_call: TRBD1; j_call: TRBJ1-2
cdr3_nt: TGTGCCAGCAGCGGAATGTCCGACCTAGCGGGGGTGGGAGATACGCAGTATTTT; cdr3_aa: CASSGMSDLAGVGDTQYF; clone_size: few; v_call: TRBV7-2; d_call: TRBD2; j_call: TRBJ2-3
cdr3_nt: TGTGCCTGGAGCGGACAGCCGAAAATCTACGAGCAGTACTTC; cdr3_aa: CAWSGQPKIYEQYF; clone_size: .; v_call: TRBV30; d_call: .; j_call: TRBJ2-7
cdr3_nt: TGTGCCATCAGTGACCCCCAACAGTCCTACGAGCAGTACTTC; cdr3_aa: CAISDPQQSYEQYF; clone_size: few; v_call: TRBV10-3; d_call: .; j_call: TRBJ2-7
cdr3_nt: TGCGCCAGCAGCTTGGTAGCAGGGGAAGCTAACTATGGCTACACCTTC; cdr3_aa: CASSLVAGEANYGYTF; clone_size: few; v_call: TRBV5-1; d_call: .; j_call: TRBJ1-2
cdr3_nt: TGTGCCAGCAGCTTAGGACGGGGAAGCACTGAAGCTTTCTTT; cdr3_aa: CASSLGRGSTEAFF; clone_size: few; v_call: TRBV7-3; d_call: .; j_call: TRBJ1-1
cdr3_nt: TGTGCCAGCCGGGACAGGGTTTTTTCTGGAAACACCATATATTTT; cdr3_aa: CASRDRVFSGNTIYF; clone_size: .; v_call: TRBV30; d_call: TRBD1; j_call: TRBJ1-3
cdr3_nt: TGTGCCAGCAGCTGGGGGGGCCAAGAGACCCAGTACTTC; cdr3_aa: CASSWGGQETQYF; clone_size: few; v_call: TRBV7-2; d_call: TRBD2; j_call: TRBJ2-5
cdr3_nt: TGTGCCAGCAGCTGGGACAGGGGGAAGAACTATGGCTACACCTTC; cdr3_aa: CASSWDRGKNYGYTF; clone_size: .; v_call: TRBV5-6; d_call: TRBD1; j_call: TRBJ1-2
cdr3_nt: TGTGCCAGCAGCTCAACCGGGACACCACTTAGCACAGATACGCAGTATTTT; cdr3_aa: CASSSTGTPLSTDTQYF; clone_size: few; v_call: TRBV7-8; d_call: .; j_call: TRBJ2-3
cdr3_nt: TGTGTAGCGGGGACACCGCGGGCCGGGGAGCTGTTTTTT; cdr3_aa: CVAGTPRAGELFF; clone_size: .; v_call: TRBV7-7; d_call: TRBD2; j_call: TRBJ2-2
cdr3_nt: TGTGCCAGTATTCAAAATGTCCGCGGGTTCGCGAACACCGGGGAGCTGTTTTTT; cdr3_aa: CASIQNVRGFANTGELFF; clone_size: few; v_call: TRBV19; d_call: .; j_call: TRBJ2-2
cdr3_nt: TGCGCCAGCAGCGGAGGACTAGTCTCCTACGAGCAGTACTTC; cdr3_aa: CASSGGLVSYEQYF; clone_size: few; v_call: TRBV5-1; d_call: TRBD2; j_call: TRBJ2-7
cdr3_nt: TGTGCCAGCAGACTAGCGGTTTCCTACGAGCAGTACTTC; cdr3_aa: CASRLAVSYEQYF; clone_size: .; v_call: TRBV28; d_call: TRBD2; j_call: TRBJ2-7
cdr3_nt: TGTGCCAGCAGCTTAAGGCCTAGCGGGGGCCGCCGACGATCTGATGAGCAGTTCTTC; cdr3_aa: CASSLRPSGGRRRSDEQFF; clone_size: few; v_call: TRBV7-3; d_call: TRBD2; j_call: TRBJ2-1
cdr3_nt: TGTGCCAGCAGCTTGTTGAGCTCCTACAATGAGCAGTTCTTC; cdr3_aa: CASSLLSSYNEQFF; clone_size: few; v_call: TRBV7-9; d_call: .; j_call: TRBJ2-1
cdr3_nt: TGTGCCAGCAGTCTAAGGGTTGGGAGGAACACTGAAGCTTTCTTT; cdr3_aa: CASSLRVGRNTEAFF; clone_size: few; v_call: TRBV6-5; d_call: .; j_call: TRBJ1-1